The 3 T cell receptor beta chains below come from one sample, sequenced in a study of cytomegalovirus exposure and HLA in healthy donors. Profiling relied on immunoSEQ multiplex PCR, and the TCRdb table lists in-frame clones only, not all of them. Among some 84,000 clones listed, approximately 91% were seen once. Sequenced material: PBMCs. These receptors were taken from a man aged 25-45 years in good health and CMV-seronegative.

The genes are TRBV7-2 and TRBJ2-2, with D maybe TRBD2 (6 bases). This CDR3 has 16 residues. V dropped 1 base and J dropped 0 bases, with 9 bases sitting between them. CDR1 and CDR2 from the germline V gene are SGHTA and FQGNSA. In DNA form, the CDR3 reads TGTGCCAGCAGCTTAGTTGGAGGGACGAACACCGGGGAGCTGTTTTTT. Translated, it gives CASSLVGGTNTGELFF.

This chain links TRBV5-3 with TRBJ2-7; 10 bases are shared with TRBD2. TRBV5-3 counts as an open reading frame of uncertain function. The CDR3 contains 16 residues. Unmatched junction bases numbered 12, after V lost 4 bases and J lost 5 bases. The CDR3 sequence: CARSGGTSDPRNEQYF. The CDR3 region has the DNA TGTGCCAGAAGCGGGGGGACTAGCGATCCCAGGAACGAGCAGTACTTC.

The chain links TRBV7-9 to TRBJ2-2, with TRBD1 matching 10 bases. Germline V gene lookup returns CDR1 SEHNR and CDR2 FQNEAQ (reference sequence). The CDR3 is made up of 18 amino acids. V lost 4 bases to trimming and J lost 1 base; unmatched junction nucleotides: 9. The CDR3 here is CASSWEWRDRGNTGELFF. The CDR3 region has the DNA TGTGCCAGCAGCTGGGAGTGGCGGGACAGGGGGAACACCGGGGAGCTGTTTTTT. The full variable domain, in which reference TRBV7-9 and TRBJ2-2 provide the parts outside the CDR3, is DTGVSQNPRHKITKRGQNVTFRCDPISEHNRLYWYRQTLGQGPEFLTYFQNEAQLEKSRLLSDRFSAERPKGSFSTLEIQRTEQGDSAMYLCASSWEWRDRGNTGELFFGEGSRLTVL.